There are many counts of the clone carrying this T cell receptor beta chain. V was clipped by 5 bases and J by 0 bases; unmatched bases: 8. CDR3 length equals 16 residues. Germline V CDR1 and CDR2: SGHTA, FQGNSA. TCRdb analysed the 5' RACE reads with MiXCR anew, one entry per CDR3 protein. The table has about 34,000 distinct CDR3 sequences, roughly 24% seen once. The chain has TRBV7-2 and TRBJ2-5, with TRBD1 identical over 8 bases. Sequencing input: naive CD4+ T cells sorted from a lymph node. Subset specified: naive CD4+ T cells, CD4+CD45RA+CD25-. The TCR originated in a female donor with breast cancer. The CDR3 spells CASSPRDRGHQETQYF. Written as DNA, the CDR3 is TGTGCCAGCAGCCCGAGAGACAGGGGCCACCAAGAGACCCAGTACTTC.